This T cell receptor beta chain was retrieved from a study of cytomegalovirus exposure and HLA in healthy donors. The CDR3 is made up of 15 amino acids. Germline lookup yields CDR1 MNHNY and CDR2 SVGAGI (reference sequence). Losses at the gene ends were 8 bases for V and 0 bases for J; bases not matched to a gene: 8. All donors participated as healthy donors of bone marrow. In the PCR, 60 Vbeta and 13 Jbeta primers were used. Method: immunoSEQ multiplex PCR; TCRdb's copy keeps in-frame clones and lacks some. The data contain roughly 97,000 clones, less than 10% of them seen just once; the ten biggest clones take up 4.5% to 6%.

Sequencing input: PBMCs. The sequence was collected from a man in his fifties or sixties in good health and CMV-seropositive. This chain joins TRBV6-6 and TRBJ2-3; 7 nucleotides line up with TRBD2. The CDR3 sequence is CASGEGTTSTDTQYF. DNA of the CDR3: TGTGCCAGCGGGGAGGGCACTACTAGCACAGATACGCAGTATTTT.